One sample yielded the 8 T cell receptor beta chains listed below, sequenced in a study of blood T cell repertoires in COVID-19. Clones were read by immunoSEQ multiplex PCR, and TCRdb kept only the in-frame ones, dropping some. The table lists more than 250,000 clones, 88% of them singletons. The source material was PBMCs or T cells enriched from blood (not recorded which). Receptor source: a woman in her thirties or forties with acute COVID-19.

The chain employs TRBV28 and TRBJ2-1; D gene unclear. This CDR3 spans 16 amino acids. The germline V gene has CDR1 MDHEN and CDR2 SYDVKM. The germline V and J ends were trimmed by 4 bases and 1 base, with 14 bases remaining between them. This CDR3 is CASSYLVTPSYNEQFF. CDR3 DNA: TGTGCCAGCAGTTACCTAGTGACCCCTTCCTACAATGAGCAGTTCTTC.

The sample holds one count of this clone. The V call is TRBV18, the J call TRBJ1-5; tentatively, D is TRBD1 (5 bases). This CDR3 contains 15 residues. Germline values: CDR1 KGHSH, CDR2 LQKENI. V was pared by 6 bases and J by 5 bases, with 17 bases between. The CDR3 coding sequence is TGTGCCAGCTCCGGAATGGGGCAGGGTGATCAGCCCCAGCATTTT. Protein sequence: CASSGMGQGDQPQHF.

The chain links TRBV28 to TRBJ1-2; D ambiguous. There are 15 residues in the CDR3. Per the germline V gene, CDR1 is MDHEN and CDR2 is SYDVKM. V dropped 5 bases and J dropped 4 bases, with 17 bases sitting between them. The chain's CDR3 is CASSLRPVGGYGYTF. CDR3 bases: TGTGCCAGCAGTCTACGACCCGTCGGAGGCTATGGCTACACCTTC.

The CDR3 here is CASSLVAGSAEAFF. CDR3 bases: TGTGCCAGCAGCTTGGTAGCAGGGTCCGCTGAAGCTTTCTTT. J is TRBJ1-1 and V is TRBV5-6; D may be TRBD1 (5 bases). The CDR3 runs to 14 residues. The V end was cut by 0 bases, the J end by 6 bases, with 12 bases between. The germline gives CDR1 SGHDT, CDR2 YYEEEE.

V and J are TRBV6-5 and TRBJ1-2; 9 nucleotides line up with TRBD1. From germline, CDR1 is MNHEY and CDR2 SVGAGI. The length of the CDR3 is 12 residues. CDR3 nucleotide sequence: TGTGCTCTCCTTACAGGGGGCTTCGGCTACACCTTC. This translates into CALLTGGFGYTF.

CDR3 region: CASSLVPGGPQETQYF. The CDR3, as DNA: TGCGCCAGCAGCTTGGTTCCGGGAGGACCCCAAGAGACCCAGTACTTC. This chain uses TRBV5-1 with TRBJ2-5; 7 nucleotides align to TRBD2. Trimming cost V 0 bases and J 1 base; bases outside gene matches: 6. Germline-derived CDR1 and CDR2 are SGHRS and YFSETQ. This CDR3 is built from 16 residues. Full variable domain (outside the CDR3, taken from reference TRBV5-1 and TRBJ2-5): KAGVTQTPRYLIKTRGQQVTLSCSPISGHRSVSWYQQTPGQGLQFLFEYFSETQRNKGNFPGRFSGRQFSNSRSEMNVSTLELGDSALYLCASSLVPGGPQETQYFGPGTRLLVL.

The chain joins TRBV5-4 to TRBJ2-7, with 12 bases that match TRBD2. CDR1 is SGHNT, CDR2 YYREEE, per germline (reference sequence). V dropped 1 base and J dropped 0; count of bases not matched to a gene: 8. There are 18 residues in the CDR3. The CDR3 DNA is TGTGCCAGCAGCTTGACCCTGGGACTAGCGGGTTACTCCTACGAGCAGTACTTC. Its translation: CASSLTLGLAGYSYEQYF.

This clone was counted a single time. The rearrangement joins TRBV7-2 to TRBJ2-3, with D unresolved. V was shortened by 6 bases and J by 1 base, with 8 bases between the two germline ends. This CDR3 comprises 13 residues. CDR1 and CDR2 (germline): SGHTA, FQGNSA. The CDR3, as DNA: TGTGCCAGCAGTCCCCGGGGCACAGATACGCAGTATTTT. The encoded protein is CASSPRGTDTQYF.